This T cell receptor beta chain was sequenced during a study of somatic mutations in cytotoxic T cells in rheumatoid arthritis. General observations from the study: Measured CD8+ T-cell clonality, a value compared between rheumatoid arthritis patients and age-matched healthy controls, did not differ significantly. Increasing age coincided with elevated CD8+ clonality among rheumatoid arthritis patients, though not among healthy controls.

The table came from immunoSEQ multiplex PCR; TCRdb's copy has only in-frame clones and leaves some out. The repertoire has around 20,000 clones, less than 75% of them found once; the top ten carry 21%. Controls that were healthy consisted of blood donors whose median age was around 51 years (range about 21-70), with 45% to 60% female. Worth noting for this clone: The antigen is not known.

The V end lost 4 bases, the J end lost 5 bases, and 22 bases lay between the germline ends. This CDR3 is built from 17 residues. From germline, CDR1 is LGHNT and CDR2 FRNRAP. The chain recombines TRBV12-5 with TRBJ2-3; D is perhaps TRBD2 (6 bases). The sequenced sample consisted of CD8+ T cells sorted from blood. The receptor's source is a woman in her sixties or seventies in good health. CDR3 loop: CASGSRGLNTLKDTQYF. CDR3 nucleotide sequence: TGTGCTAGTGGTTCCCGGGGACTTAATACGCTCAAAGATACGCAGTATTTT.